This T cell receptor beta chain was documented in a study of OX40 agonist ivuxolimab in advanced cancers. There are a few counts of this clone. The germline CDR1 and CDR2 sequences are SGHTA and FQGTGA. This CDR3 comprises 13 residues. V was trimmed by 4 bases and J by 6 bases, leaving 13 bases between them. Data came from immunoSEQ multiplex PCR; TCRdb stores just in-frame clones and leaves some out. The sample contains tens of thousands of clones, around 84% of which appear only once. The TCR was taken from an adult with an advanced solid tumor such as melanoma, head and neck, liver or kidney cancer. This chain links TRBV7-3 with TRBJ2-7; D unresolved. The input for sequencing was CD4+ or CD8+ T cells sorted from blood, taken in a trial of the OX40 agonist ivuxolimab. The CDR3 DNA reads TGTGCCAGCAGCTCGGCCCCGGCCCGCGAGCAGTACTTC. The encoded protein is CASSSAPAREQYF.